One and the same sample provided the 23 T cell receptor beta chains below, sequenced in a study of T-cell memory formation after mild COVID-19. TCRdb reprocessed the 5' RACE reads with MiXCR, giving one entry per CDR3 protein. The sample yields 270,000 or so distinct CDR3 sequences, 16% seen once. The sequencing sample was made of PBMCs or a T cell subset sorted from them (not recorded which). These receptors were collected from a man aged 18-30 years who had mild COVID-19 (a few samples of this study predate the infection). Cell type and time point are not known.

V and J are TRBV7-2 and TRBJ1-2, with a weak D call TRBD1 (5 bases). The CDR3 is 16 residues long. CDR1 and CDR2 from the germline V gene are SGHTA and FQGNSA. V was shortened by 4 bases and J by 2 bases, with 17 bases between the two germline ends. The CDR3 region has the DNA TGTGCCAGCAGCTCAAGGGCCGCGGGACCCAACTATGGCTACACCTTC. Encoded protein: CASSSRAAGPNYGYTF.

A few counts support this clonotype. The rearrangement joins TRBV10-3 to TRBJ2-2, with TRBD1 matching over 12 bases. V dropped 2 bases and J dropped 6; count of bases not matched to a gene: 4. CDR3 size: 16 residues. CDR1 and CDR2 from the germline V gene are ENHRY and SYGVKD. In DNA, the CDR3 is TGTGCCATCAGTGAGCCTGGGACAGGGGGCCCCGGGGAGCTGTTTTTT. The encoded protein is CAISEPGTGGPGELFF.

This clonotype has just a few counts. This sequence may be a read error, since a much larger clone differs from it by one base. The rearrangement links TRBV6-2 or TRBV6-3 to TRBJ2-2; D is uncertain. This CDR3 is built from 13 residues. From germline, CDR1 is MNHEY and CDR2 SVGEGT. Trimming left V 6 bases short and J 3 bases short, with 8 bases between. For the CDR3, the DNA is TGTGCCAGCAGCCCCCAATACACCGGGGAGCTGTTTTTT. Translation gives CASSPQYTGELFF.

This clonotype was counted between two and nine times. This rearrangement joins TRBV4-3 to TRBJ2-5; perhaps TRBD1 as D (5 bases). Trimming stripped 1 base from V and 1 base from J, with 10 bases between. Germline-derived CDR1 and CDR2 are LGHNA and YSLEER. CDR3 size: 15 residues. The CDR3 loop is CASSQGWGSQETQYF. The CDR3 DNA follows: TGCGCCAGCAGCCAAGGGTGGGGCTCCCAAGAGACCCAGTACTTC.

In this sample, this clonotype turned up a few times. The chain joins TRBV27 to TRBJ2-7, with D possibly matching TRBD1 (6 bases). There are 14 residues in the CDR3. Trimming stripped 5 bases from V and 3 bases from J, with 14 bases between. Germline CDR1 and CDR2: MNHEY and SMNVEV (reference sequence). The CDR3 bases are TGTGCCAGCAGTCTCAGGGGTCCGGACTACGAGCAGTACTTC. The encoded protein is CASSLRGPDYEQYF.

This chain uses TRBV7-2 with TRBJ1-3; D uncertain. The germline V and J ends were trimmed by 4 bases and 0 bases, with 13 bases remaining between them. The CDR3 contains 16 residues. Germline CDR1 reads SGHTA; CDR2 reads FQGNSA. The chain's CDR3 is CASSSIPGGSGNTIYF. CDR3 in DNA: TGTGCCAGCAGCTCGATACCGGGCGGCTCTGGAAACACCATATATTTT. Complete variable domain (other parts from reference TRBV7-2 and TRBJ1-3): GAGVSQSPSNKVTEKGKDVELRCDPISGHTALYWYRQSLGQGLEFLIYFQGNSAPDKSGLPSDRFSAERTGGSVSTLTIQRTQQEDSAVYLCASSSIPGGSGNTIYFGEGSWLTVV.

This sequence joins TRBV5-5 and TRBJ2-7, with no clear D. The germline CDR1 and CDR2 sequences are SGHKS and YYEKEE (reference sequence). The ends were cut back, 1 base at V and 4 bases at J, with 12 bases in the middle. The length of the CDR3 is 14 residues. CDR3 bases: TGTGCCAGCAGCTTGTCTCGATACTTTTACGAGCAGTACGTC. It yields the protein CASSLSRYFYEQYV.

The chain is built from TRBV5-8 and TRBJ2-1, with 8 bases matching TRBD1. V was clipped by 6 bases and J by 8 bases; unmatched bases: 13. Germline V gene sequence: CDR1 SGHTS, CDR2 YDEGEE. There are 15 residues in the CDR3. CDR3 protein: CASTPGDRTGHEQFF. CDR3 coding DNA: TGTGCCAGCACCCCGGGGGACAGGACGGGCCATGAGCAGTTCTTC.

This clonotype was observed a few times. This chain uses TRBV12-3 or TRBV12-4 with TRBJ2-7; D gene ambiguous. Between the trimmed V and J ends, which lost 6 bases and 0 bases, there was a span of 9 bases. The CDR3 covers 13 residues. The CDR3 loop reads CASRISGSYEQYF. The CDR3 nucleotides read TGTGCCAGCAGGATAAGTGGCTCCTACGAGCAGTACTTC.

This clonotype was observed at least ten times. The chain joins TRBV5-1 to TRBJ2-3; 11 bases fit TRBD2. Trimming cost V 4 bases and J 3 bases; bases outside gene matches: 7. This CDR3 has 16 amino acids. Germline assignment: CDR1 SGHRS and CDR2 YFSETQ. In DNA, the CDR3 is TGCGCCAGCAGCCCAGTTGGGACTAGCGGAACAGATACGCAGTATTTT. This sequence encodes CASSPVGTSGTDTQYF.

This clonotype came up a few times. V is TRBV7-9 and J is TRBJ2-5, with a possible D match to TRBD2 (7 bases). Trimming pared 5 bases from V and 3 bases from J, leaving 13 bases between. This CDR3 spans 14 amino acids. Per germline, CDR1 SEHNR and CDR2 FQNEAQ (reference sequence). The CDR3 region has the DNA TGTGCCAGCAGCCCCTGGGGGGGCAAAGAGACCCAGTACTTC. This translates into CASSPWGGKETQYF.

The chain couples TRBV11-2 to TRBJ2-1; tentatively, D is TRBD2 (6 bases). The CDR3 runs to 12 residues. V lost 5 bases and J 8 bases, leaving 10 bases between the germline ends. Germline CDR1 is SGHAT and CDR2 is FQNNGV. Here the CDR3 reads CASSASGDEQFF. The CDR3, as DNA: TGTGCCAGCAGCGCCTCGGGGGATGAGCAGTTCTTC.

This clonotype was detected a few times. The rearrangement links TRBV2 to TRBJ1-2, with a weak D call TRBD1 (5 bases). This CDR3 comprises 14 residues. The V gene's germline CDR1 is SNHLY and CDR2 FYNNEI. Trimming removed 1 base from V and 7 bases from J, with 13 bases in between. The CDR3 reads CASSEVTAEAGYTF. CDR3 nucleotides: TGTGCCAGCAGTGAAGTGACAGCCGAGGCTGGCTACACCTTC.

A few counts support this clonotype. This chain links TRBV15 with TRBJ2-3; 8 nucleotides align to TRBD2. The trim removed 3 bases at V and 6 bases at J, leaving 8 bases unmatched. The CDR3 runs to 15 residues. Germline CDR1 reads LNHNV; CDR2 reads YYDKDF (reference sequence). The CDR3 coding sequence is TGTGCCACCAGCAGTCCGATAGCGGGGAGGGATACGCAGTATTTT. Protein product: CATSSPIAGRDTQYF.

The V gene is TRBV5-1, the J gene TRBJ1-2; D possibly corresponds to TRBD1 (5 bases). This CDR3 is built from 12 residues. Trimming took 4 bases from V and 4 from J, leaving 8 bases between them. Looked up from germline, CDR1 is SGHRS and CDR2 is YFSETQ. The CDR3 loop reads CASSAQGYGYTF. The CDR3 DNA reads TGCGCCAGCAGCGCGCAGGGCTATGGCTACACCTTC.

The V call is TRBV7-2, the J call TRBJ1-5, with D maybe TRBD1 (5 bases). V was shortened by 2 bases and J by 6 bases, with 20 bases between the two germline ends. CDR3 length: 17 residues. Germline V gene sequence: CDR1 SGHTA, CDR2 FQGNSA. The CDR3 DNA is TGTGCCAGCAGCTTAACTAAAGCCGGGGCCTGGGGTCAGCCCCAGCATTTT. Amino acids: CASSLTKAGAWGQPQHF.

The chain uses TRBV4-2 and TRBJ2-7; TRBD1 aligns across 9 bases. CDR1 is LGHNA and CDR2 is YNFKEQ in the germline V gene. CDR3 length equals 18 residues. V dropped 0 bases and J dropped 3; count of bases not matched to a gene: 12. The CDR3 nucleotides are TGTGCCAGCAGCCAAGAAGGACAGGGGCGCACCCTGAACTACGAGCAGTACTTC. Its translation is CASSQEGQGRTLNYEQYF.

There are a few counts of this clonotype. The chain combines TRBV5-1 with TRBJ2-7; 9 positions agree with TRBD1. Trimming cost V 2 bases and J 6 bases; bases outside gene matches: 3. The CDR3 spans 13 residues. CDR1 and CDR2 from the germline V gene are SGHRS and YFSETQ. CDR3 sequence: CASSFGQGTEQYF. The CDR3 bases are TGCGCCAGCAGCTTCGGACAGGGGACCGAGCAGTACTTC.

This clonotype was seen a few times. The J gene is TRBJ2-1, the V gene TRBV5-1, with D possibly matching TRBD2 (5 bases). This CDR3 is built from 15 residues. Germline V lookup: CDR1 SGHRS, CDR2 YFSETQ. Trimming took off 6 bases at V and 3 bases at J, with 16 bases between the two ends. CDR3 residues: CASTLEGSLYNEQFF. CDR3 DNA sequence: TGCGCCAGCACGCTCGAGGGTAGCCTCTACAATGAGCAGTTCTTC.

The V call is TRBV5-1, the J call TRBJ1-1; D may be TRBD1 (6 bases). CDR1 and CDR2 (germline): SGHRS, YFSETQ. The CDR3 is 15 amino acids. The V end was cut by 4 bases, the J end by 5 bases, with 18 bases between. The CDR3 bases are TGCGCCAGCAGCGCCAGGGCAGGGGTGGGGACTGAAGCTTTCTTT. It codes for CASSARAGVGTEAFF.

The chain joins TRBV6-5 to TRBJ2-5; D ambiguous. Germline V gene lookup returns CDR1 MNHEY and CDR2 SVGAGI. Trimming took off 6 bases at V and 4 bases at J, with 18 bases between the two ends. This CDR3 spans 15 amino acids. In nucleotides, the CDR3 is TGTGCCAGCAGAAGGACGCCTTTGGTCCGAGAGACCCAGTACTTC. Its translation: CASRRTPLVRETQYF.

This clonotype was detected many times. The CDR3 protein is CASSLVGDSIQYF. CDR3 DNA sequence: TGCGCCAGCAGCTTGGTAGGGGATTCCATTCAGTACTTC. The V gene is TRBV5-1, the J gene TRBJ2-4; D possibly corresponds to TRBD1 (5 bases). This CDR3 region has 13 residues. Germline V CDR1 and CDR2: SGHRS, YFSETQ. V lost 0 bases and J 9 bases, leaving 10 bases between the germline ends.

Comments on this clonotype: At one end, the junction sequence differs from germline, possibly due to a read error. The chain combines TRBV7-2 with TRBJ2-6; perhaps TRBD1 as D (5 bases). The CDR3 consists of 17 residues. The V gene's germline CDR1 is SGHTA and CDR2 FQGNSA. For the CDR3, the DNA is TGTGCCAGCAGCCCAGGCCCAGGCCTATCTGGGGCCAATGTCCTGACTTTC. Amino acid sequence: CASSPGPGLSGANVLTF.